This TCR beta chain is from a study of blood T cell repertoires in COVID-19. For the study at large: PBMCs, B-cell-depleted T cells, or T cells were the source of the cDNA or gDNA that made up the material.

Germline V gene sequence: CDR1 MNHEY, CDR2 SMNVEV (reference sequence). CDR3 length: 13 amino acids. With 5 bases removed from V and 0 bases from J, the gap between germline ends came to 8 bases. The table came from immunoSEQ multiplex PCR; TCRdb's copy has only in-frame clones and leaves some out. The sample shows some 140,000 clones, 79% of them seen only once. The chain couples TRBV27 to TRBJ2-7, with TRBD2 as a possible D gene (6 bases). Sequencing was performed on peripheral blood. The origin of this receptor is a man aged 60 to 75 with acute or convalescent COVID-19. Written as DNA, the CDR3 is TGTGCCAGCAGTGGGGGGAGCTCCTACGAGCAGTACTTC. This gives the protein CASSGGSSYEQYF.